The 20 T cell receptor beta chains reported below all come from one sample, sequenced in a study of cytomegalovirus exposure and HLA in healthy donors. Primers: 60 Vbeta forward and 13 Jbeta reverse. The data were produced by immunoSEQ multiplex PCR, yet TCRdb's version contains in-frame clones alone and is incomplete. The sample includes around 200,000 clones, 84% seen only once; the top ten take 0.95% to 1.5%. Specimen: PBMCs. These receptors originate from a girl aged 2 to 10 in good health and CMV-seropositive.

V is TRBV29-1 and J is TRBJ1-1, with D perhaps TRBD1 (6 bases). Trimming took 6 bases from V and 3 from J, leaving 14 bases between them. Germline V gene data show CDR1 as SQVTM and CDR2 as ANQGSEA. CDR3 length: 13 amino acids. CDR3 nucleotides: TGCAGCGTACAACACAGGGATTACACTGAAGCTTTCTTT. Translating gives CSVQHRDYTEAFF.

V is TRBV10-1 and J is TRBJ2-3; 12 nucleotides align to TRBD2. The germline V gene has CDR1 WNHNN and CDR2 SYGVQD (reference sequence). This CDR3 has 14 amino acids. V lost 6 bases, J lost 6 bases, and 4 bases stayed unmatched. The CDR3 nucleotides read TGCGCCAGCAGCGGACTAGCGGGGTCGGATACGCAGTATTTT. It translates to CASSGLAGSDTQYF.

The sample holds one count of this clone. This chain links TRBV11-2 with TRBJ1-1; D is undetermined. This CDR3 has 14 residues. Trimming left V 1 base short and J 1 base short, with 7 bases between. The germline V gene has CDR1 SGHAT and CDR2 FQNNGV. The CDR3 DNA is TGTGCCAGCAGCTTAGTCAGGCGGAACACTGAAGCTTTCTTT. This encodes CASSLVRRNTEAFF. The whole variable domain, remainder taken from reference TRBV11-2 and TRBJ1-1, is EAGVAQSPRYKIIEKRQSVAFWCNPISGHATLYWYQQILGQGPKLLIQFQNNGVVDDSQLPKDRFSAERLKGVDSTLKIQPAKLEDSAVYLCASSLVRRNTEAFFGQGTRLTVV.

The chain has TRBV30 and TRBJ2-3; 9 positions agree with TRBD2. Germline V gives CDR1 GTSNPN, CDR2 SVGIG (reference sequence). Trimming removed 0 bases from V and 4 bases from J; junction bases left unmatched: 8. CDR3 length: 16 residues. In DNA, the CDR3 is TGTGCCTGGAGTGTGGGGCTAGCGGGGCCTCCAGATACGCAGTATTTT. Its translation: CAWSVGLAGPPDTQYF.

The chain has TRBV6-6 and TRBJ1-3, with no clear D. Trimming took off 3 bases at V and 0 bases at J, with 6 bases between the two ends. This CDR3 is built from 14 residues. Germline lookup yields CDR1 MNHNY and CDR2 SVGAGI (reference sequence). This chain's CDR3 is CASSYGSSGNTIYF. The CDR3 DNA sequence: TGTGCCAGCAGTTATGGGAGCTCTGGAAACACCATATATTTT.

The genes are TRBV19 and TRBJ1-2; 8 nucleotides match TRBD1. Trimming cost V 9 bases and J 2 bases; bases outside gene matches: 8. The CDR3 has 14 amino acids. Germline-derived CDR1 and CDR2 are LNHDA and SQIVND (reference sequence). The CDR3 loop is CASKVRTGNYGYTF. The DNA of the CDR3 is TGTGCCAGCAAAGTTAGGACAGGGAACTATGGCTACACCTTC.

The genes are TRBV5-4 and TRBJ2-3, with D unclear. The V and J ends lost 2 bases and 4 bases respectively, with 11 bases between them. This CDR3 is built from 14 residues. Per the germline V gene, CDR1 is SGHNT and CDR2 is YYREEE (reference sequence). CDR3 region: CASSFPRIPDTQYF. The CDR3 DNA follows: TGTGCCAGCAGCTTTCCCAGGATCCCAGATACGCAGTATTTT.

CDR3 residues: CASGQGGDQPQHF. DNA of the CDR3: TGTGCCAGTGGACAGGGTGGAGATCAGCCCCAGCATTTT. The chain recombines TRBV19 with TRBJ1-5, with 8 bases lining up with TRBD1. This CDR3 comprises 13 residues. Germline CDR1 is LNHDA and CDR2 is SQIVND (reference sequence). V lost 8 bases and J lost 5; bases outside the gene matches: 5.

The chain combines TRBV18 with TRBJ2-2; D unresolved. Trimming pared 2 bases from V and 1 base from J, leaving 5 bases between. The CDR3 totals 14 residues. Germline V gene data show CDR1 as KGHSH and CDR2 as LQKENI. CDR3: CASSPGQNTGELFF. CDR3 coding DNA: TGTGCCAGCTCACCAGGGCAGAACACCGGGGAGCTGTTTTTT.

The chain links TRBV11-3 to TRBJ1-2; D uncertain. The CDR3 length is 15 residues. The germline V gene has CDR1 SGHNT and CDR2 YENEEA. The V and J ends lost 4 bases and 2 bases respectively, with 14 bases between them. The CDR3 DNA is TGTGCCAGCAGCTCCCGGGAGAGGTCCAACTATGGCTACACCTTC. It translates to CASSSRERSNYGYTF.

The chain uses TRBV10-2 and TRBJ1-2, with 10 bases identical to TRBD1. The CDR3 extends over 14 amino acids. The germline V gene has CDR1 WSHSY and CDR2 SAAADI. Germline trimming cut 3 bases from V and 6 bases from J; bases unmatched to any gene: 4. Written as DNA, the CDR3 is TGCGCCAGCAGTGATTTGGGACAGGGGAATGGCTACACCTTC. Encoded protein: CASSDLGQGNGYTF.

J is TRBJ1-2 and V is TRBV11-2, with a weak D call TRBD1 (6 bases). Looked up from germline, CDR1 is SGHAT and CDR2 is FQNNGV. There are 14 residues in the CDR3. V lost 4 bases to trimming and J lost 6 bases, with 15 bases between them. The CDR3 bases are TGTGCCAGCAGCTCACCCGCGGACAGAAATGGCTACACCTTC. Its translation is CASSSPADRNGYTF.

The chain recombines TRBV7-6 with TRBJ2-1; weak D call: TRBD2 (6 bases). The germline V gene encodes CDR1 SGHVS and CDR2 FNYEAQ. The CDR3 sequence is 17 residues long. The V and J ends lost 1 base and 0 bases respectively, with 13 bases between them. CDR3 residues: CASSLGYARGSYNEQFF. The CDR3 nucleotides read TGTGCCAGCAGCTTAGGGTATGCGCGGGGCTCCTACAATGAGCAGTTCTTC.

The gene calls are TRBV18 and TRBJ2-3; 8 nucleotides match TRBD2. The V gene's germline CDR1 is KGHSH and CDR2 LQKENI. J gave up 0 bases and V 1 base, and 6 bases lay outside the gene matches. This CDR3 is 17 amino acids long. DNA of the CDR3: TGTGCCAGCTCACCACGGGAGCGGGGGATTAGCACAGATACGCAGTATTTT. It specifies CASSPRERGISTDTQYF.

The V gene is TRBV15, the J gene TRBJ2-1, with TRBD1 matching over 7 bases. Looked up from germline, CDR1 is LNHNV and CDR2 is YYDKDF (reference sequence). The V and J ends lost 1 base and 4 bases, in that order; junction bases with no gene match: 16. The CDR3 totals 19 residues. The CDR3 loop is CATSRARSNSGTAYNEQFF. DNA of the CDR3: TGTGCCACCAGCAGAGCCCGAAGTAACTCCGGGACAGCTTACAATGAGCAGTTCTTC. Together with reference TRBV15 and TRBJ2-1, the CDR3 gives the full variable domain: DAMVIQNPRYQVTQFGKPVTLSCSQTLNHNVMYWYQQKSSQAPKLLFHYYDKDFNNEADTPDNFQSRRPNTSFCFLDIRSPGLGDTAMYLCATSRARSNSGTAYNEQFFGPGTRLTVL.

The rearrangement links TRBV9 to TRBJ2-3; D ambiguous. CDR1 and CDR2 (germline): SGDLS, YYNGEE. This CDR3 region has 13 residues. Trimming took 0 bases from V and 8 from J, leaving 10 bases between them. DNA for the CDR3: TGTGCCAGCAGCGTAGAAGTAGCTTCTACGCAGTATTTT. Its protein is CASSVEVASTQYF. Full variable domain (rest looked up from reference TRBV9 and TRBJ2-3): DSGVTQTPKHLITATGQRVTLRCSPRSGDLSVYWYQQSLDQGLQFLIQYYNGEERAKGNILERFSAQQFPDLHSELNLSSLELGDSALYFCASSVEVASTQYFGPGTRLTVL.

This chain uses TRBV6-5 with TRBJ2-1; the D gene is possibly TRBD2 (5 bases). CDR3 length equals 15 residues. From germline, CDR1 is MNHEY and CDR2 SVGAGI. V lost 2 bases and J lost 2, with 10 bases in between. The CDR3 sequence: CASSYGGLTYNEQFF. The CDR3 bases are TGTGCCAGCAGTTACGGCGGACTGACCTACAATGAGCAGTTCTTC.

The CDR3 loop is CASSIAPTGLIYEQYF. DNA of the CDR3: TGTGCCAGTAGTATAGCCCCGACAGGGTTGATTTACGAGCAGTACTTC. The V and J genes are TRBV19 and TRBJ2-7; 7 nucleotides align to TRBD1. There are 16 residues in the CDR3. Trimming removed 1 base from V and 4 bases from J; junction bases left unmatched: 10. Per the germline V gene, CDR1 is LNHDA and CDR2 is SQIVND (reference sequence).

DNA for the CDR3: TGTGCCAGCAGCACCGGGACAGGGAGCCACGAGCAGTACTTC. This gives the protein CASSTGTGSHEQYF. This sequence joins TRBV5-6 and TRBJ2-5; 9 nucleotides agree with TRBD1. The last part of the DNA fits TRBJ2-7 better; the J call may be wrong. CDR1 is SGHDT, CDR2 YYEEEE, per germline. The CDR3 totals 14 residues.

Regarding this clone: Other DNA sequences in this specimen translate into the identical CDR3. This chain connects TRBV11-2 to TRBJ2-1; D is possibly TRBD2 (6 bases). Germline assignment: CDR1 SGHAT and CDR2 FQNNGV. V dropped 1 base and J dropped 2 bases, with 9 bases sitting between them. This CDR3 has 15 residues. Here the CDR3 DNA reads TGTGCCAGCAGCTTAGGCGGGGCAACCTACAATGAGCAGTTCTTC. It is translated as CASSLGGATYNEQFF.